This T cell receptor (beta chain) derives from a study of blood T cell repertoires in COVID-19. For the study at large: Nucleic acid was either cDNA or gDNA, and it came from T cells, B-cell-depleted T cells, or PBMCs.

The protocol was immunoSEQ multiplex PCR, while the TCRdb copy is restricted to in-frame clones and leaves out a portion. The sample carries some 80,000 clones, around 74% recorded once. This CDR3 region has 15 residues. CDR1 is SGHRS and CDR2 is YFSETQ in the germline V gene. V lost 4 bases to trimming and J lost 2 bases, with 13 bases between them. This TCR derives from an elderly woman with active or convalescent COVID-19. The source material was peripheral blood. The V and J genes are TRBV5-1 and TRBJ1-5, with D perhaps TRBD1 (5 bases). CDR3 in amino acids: CASSPQPGGNQPQHF. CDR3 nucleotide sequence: TGCGCCAGCAGCCCTCAACCGGGGGGCAATCAGCCCCAGCATTTT.